This TCR beta chain came from a study of Graves' ophthalmopathy and Graves' hyperthyroidism (dated by TCRdb to 2017 to 2018). As for the study more broadly: Peripheral blood was collected at initial diagnosis, prior to any treatment. A discovery set of 100 patients (roughly 43 ophthalmopathy, 55 to 60 stable hyperthyroidism) was enrolled to explore V-J signatures distinguishing ophthalmopathy from hyperthyroidism. Following sample collection, hyperthyroidism patients were given methimazole at a starting dose of 30 mg daily, and ophthalmopathy patients were given high-dose intravenous methylprednisolone. In roughly 6 hyperthyroidism patients, the T-cell repertoires found in thyroid tissue were compared with those found in blood. To tell Graves' ophthalmopathy apart from Graves' hyperthyroidism, and to predict which patients would progress to ophthalmopathy, the study relied on TCR beta repertoire signatures. For independent validation, a separate cohort was made up of approximately 19 hyperthyroidism patients plus 17 patients who later progressed from hyperthyroidism to ophthalmopathy. In total, around 130 blood samples were TCR-sequenced: approximately 42 ophthalmopathy, some 80 hyperthyroidism and roughly 17 hyperthyroidism-to-ophthalmopathy patients.

Hyperthyroidism was defined as stable when no progression to ophthalmopathy occurred within 18 months of follow-up. Patients with hyperthyroidism were aged 18 to 65 years, had been newly diagnosed, and had a disease duration of less than 2 months. Patients were excluded if they had other autoimmune diseases, uncontrolled infections, pregnancy or lactation. Clinical symptoms, serum thyroxine, TRAb, thyroid ultrasound and orbital computed tomography were used for diagnosis. PBMCs were isolated from around 10 ml of fresh peripheral blood by Ficoll-Paque density gradient centrifugation. Total RNA was extracted using Trizol reagent, and RNA quality was checked on an Agilent 2100 Bioanalyzer. TCR beta CDR3 regions were amplified from RNA transcripts for repertoire sequencing. The first round was an RT-PCR using HTBI primers with the Qiagen OneStep RT-PCR kit, and this first round was followed by a second-round multiplex PCR, then size selection and purification. Libraries were sequenced on an Illumina HiSeq2000 using paired-end 100 bp reads. The paper's processing steps were these. SOAPnuke was used for read processing, and reads with adapters, uncalled bases, a mean Phred below 15, or no exact constant-primer or identifier match were discarded. COPE v1.2.5 was used to merge high-quality paired reads. Each unique nucleotide sequence was defined as a clonotype, and clonotypes were aligned to IMGT TRB V, D and J references with MiTCR v1.1. Analysis was restricted to V-J combinations with a frequency above 0.0001, which covered roughly 99% of repertoires. For each V-J combination, a TCR clonal expansion and chaos score was defined as the ratio of F50 clonal expansion to chaos observed in the TCRdist matrix. Features were reduced by Welch's t-statistics and random forest to around 14 V-J combinations, which fed a naive Bayes classifier. The similarity between thyroid and blood repertoires was quantified using the Morisita-Horn index. TCRdb reprocessed the public reads (quality trimming at Q25 with fastp, clone calling with MiXCR) and kept in-frame beta chains. One record per CDR3 amino acid sequence lists the most common genes and DNA. TCRdb's processing, not the authors', yielded these V and J calls. Here the sample has 400,000 or so distinct CDR3 sequences; about a sixth occur a single time. In total, the top ten clones hold 2.4% of the sample.

This clonotype showed up many times. Its antigen is currently not known. Base qualities are missing; no much larger clone stands one base away. Results and caveats for the whole study, not just this receptor: The 13-signature model separated ophthalmopathy from stable hyperthyroidism with 85% to 90% sensitivity and 81.08% specificity in cross-validation, and 80%/75% in the test set. Most of the expanded thyroid clonotypes with a frequency above 0.001 were also detected in blood, and it was suggested that the thyroid immune response may be reflected by blood repertoires. In validation, the model predicted ophthalmopathy progression with more than 55% sensitivity and around 72% specificity; roughly 11 predicted patients were CT-confirmed with GO in a median of approximately 6.5 months. Sample size was not statistically predetermined, and group allocation was not concealed from the investigators.

The sample taken for sequencing was peripheral blood. This receptor was taken from an adult woman with stable Graves' hyperthyroidism.

Here is the DNA: TGTGCCAGCACCAAAGGGACAGCTATTAGGGCTTTCTTT. It translates as CASTKGTAIRAFF. The V and J segments used are TRBV28 and TRBJ1-1, and 7 junctional nucleotides match TRBD1. CDR1 and CDR2, looked up from the germline V gene, are MDHEN and SYDVKM. The CDR3 measures 13 amino acids from cysteine to phenylalanine. The DNA shown is the 39-base CDR3, in frame from base 1. Relative to germline, V is missing 7 bases and J is missing 11 bases, with 13 bases of the junction outside any gene match.